This TCR beta chain was observed in a study of beta chain features in type 1 diabetes. Study-wide results and caveats: All four CD4+ subsets of Type 1 diabetes patients contained TCRB CDR3s that were moderately but significantly shorter.

The isolated RNA, all of it, was reverse transcribed, so expressed TCRB transcripts were what got sequenced. The table came from immunoSEQ multiplex PCR; TCRdb's copy has only in-frame clones and leaves some out. The sample carries almost 350,000 clones, roughly 8.8% recorded once. Details on this clone: Its target is unknown.

This CDR3 contains 15 residues. Per the germline V gene, CDR1 is MGHDK and CDR2 is SYGVNS. V was pared by 4 bases and J by 4 bases, with 16 bases between. The genes are TRBV25-1 and TRBJ1-1, with a tentative D call TRBD1 (6 bases). This receptor was obtained from a man aged 25 to 40 with type 1 diabetes. Specimen: central memory CD4+ T cells from blood. CDR3: CASSATLGGSTEAFF. The CDR3 DNA reads TGTGCCAGCAGTGCTACCCTAGGGGGGTCCACTGAAGCTTTCTTT. The full variable domain, with the rest looked up from reference TRBV25-1 and TRBJ1-1, is EADIYQTPRYLVIGTGKKITLECSQTMGHDKMYWYQQDPGMELHLIHYSYGVNSTEKGDLSSESTVSRIRTEHFPLTLESARPSHTSQYLCASSATLGGSTEAFFGQGTRLTVV.